This T cell receptor beta chain was recorded in a study of shared clonotypes between healthy human individuals. Points on this clone: The antigen remains unidentified.

Naive CD8 isolation took CD45RO-negative cells positively selected for CCR7 and excluded terminally differentiated effector memory CD45RA+ cells. The CDR3 totals 15 residues. CDR1 MDHEN and CDR2 SYDVKM come from the germline V gene. The J segment lost 8 bases and the V segment lost 5 bases, leaving 7 bases of the junction unmatched. Study-level findings and limits: Some clonotypes were shared by all four sorted-subset donors, while others were not shared. The non-shared ones had lower generation probabilities than the shared ones.

Authors' processing steps: Junction-only sequences without quality scores came from ImmunoSEQ, so filtering differed. TCRdb's copy holds only in-frame clones and misses some; the assay was immunoSEQ multiplex PCR. That table gives V, J and clone size, and the DNA gave D and trimming. The sample holds 800,000 to 950,000 clones, around 96% seen once. This TCR came from a man between 25 and 39 years old in good health. The chain is built from TRBV28 and TRBJ2-1; 12 bases are a match to TRBD2. Material: naive CD8+ T cells sorted from blood. CDR3 residues: CASSQRLAGVHEQFF. The DNA for the CDR3 is TGTGCCAGCAGTCAAAGACTAGCGGGAGTCCATGAGCAGTTCTTC.